This is a list of T cell receptor beta chains from one sample in a study of T cells after yellow fever vaccination. TCRdb redid the calling of the 5' RACE reads with MiXCR, one entry per CDR3 protein. The data hold around 360,000 distinct CDR3 sequences, with around a tenth observed a single time. The source was PBMCs, collected on the day of the first yellow fever vaccination. All receptors derive from a man between 18 and 35 years old who received the YFV17D yellow fever vaccine. Both conserved end residues are part of each CDR3. The D gene is left open where the match is weak. The size entry is marked missing in some rows and otherwise reads once, few, many or a size class.

D: .; V: TRBV5-3; J: TRBJ2-1; size: .; CDR3: CARRGLGFMLARDEQFF; DNA: TGTGCCAGAAGGGGCCTAGGTTTTATGCTAGCGCGCGATGAGCAGTTCTTC
D: .; V: TRBV27; J: TRBJ1-4; size: .; CDR3: CASSLISWGAREKLFF; DNA: TGTGCCAGCAGTTTAATTTCGTGGGGGGCGCGAGAAAAACTGTTTTTT
D: TRBD2; V: TRBV4-2; J: TRBJ2-3; size: many; CDR3: CASSQGSGGADTQYF; DNA: TGTGCCAGCAGCCAAGGGAGCGGGGGGGCAGATACGCAGTATTTT
D: .; V: TRBV21-1; J: TRBJ2-7; size: .; CDR3: CASSKGGQGPAYEQYF; DNA: TGTGCCAGCAGCAAAGGAGGACAGGGGCCAGCCTACGAGCAGTACTTC
D: .; V: TRBV20-1; J: TRBJ1-2; size: once; CDR3: CSAWTGGYTF; DNA: TGCAGTGCTTGGACGGGAGGCTACACCTTC
D: TRBD1; V: TRBV24-1; J: TRBJ2-2; size: .; CDR3: CATQGAANTGELFF; DNA: TGTGCCACCCAGGGGGCCGCGAACACCGGGGAGCTGTTTTTT
D: .; V: TRBV12-3/TRBV12-4; J: TRBJ1-3; size: few; CDR3: CASRPFNSGNTIYF; DNA: TGTGCCAGCAGACCCTTTAACTCTGGAAACACCATATATTTT
D: .; V: TRBV7-9; J: TRBJ2-4; size: few; CDR3: CASSLAGGHKNIQYF; DNA: TGTGCCAGCAGCCTTGCTGGGGGACACAAAAACATTCAGTACTTC
D: .; V: TRBV18; J: TRBJ2-3; size: few; CDR3: CASSPGPVPTDTQYF; DNA: TGTGCCAGCTCACCAGGGCCGGTACCCACAGATACGCAGTATTTT
D: .; V: TRBV7-9; J: TRBJ2-5; size: few; CDR3: CANGDRQAAQETQYF; DNA: TGTGCTAACGGGGACCGCCAAGCGGCTCAAGAGACCCAGTACTTC
D: .; V: TRBV5-1; J: TRBJ2-5; size: many; CDR3: CASSLDGRQETQYF; DNA: TGCGCCAGCAGCTTGGACGGCAGACAAGAGACCCAGTACTTC
D: .; V: TRBV12-3/TRBV12-4; J: TRBJ2-7; size: .; CDR3: CASTLGRPGPYEQYF; DNA: TGTGCCAGCACCCTGGGGAGGCCCGGCCCCTACGAGCAGTACTTC
D: .; V: TRBV13; J: TRBJ2-2; size: few; CDR3: CASSLVGDTGELFF; DNA: TGTGCCAGCAGCTTAGTCGGGGACACCGGGGAGCTGTTTTTT
D: TRBD1; V: TRBV29-1; J: TRBJ2-7; size: .; CDR3: CSVEDGAGGAQYF; DNA: TGCAGCGTTGAAGATGGGGCAGGGGGCGCGCAGTACTTC
D: .; V: TRBV18; J: TRBJ2-5; size: many; CDR3: CASSPEETQYF; DNA: TGTGCCAGCTCACCGGAAGAGACCCAGTACTTC
D: .; V: TRBV3-1; J: TRBJ1-6; size: few; CDR3: CASSQARHGRGSPLHF; DNA: TGTGCCAGCAGCCAAGCACGACACGGAAGGGGATCACCCCTCCACTTT
D: TRBD2; V: TRBV7-6; J: TRBJ2-3; size: once; CDR3: CASSYRRLAGGQPDTQYF; DNA: TGTGCCAGCAGCTATCGACGACTAGCGGGGGGGCAACCAGATACGCAGTATTTT
D: .; V: TRBV9; J: TRBJ2-1; size: .; CDR3: CASSHSVGASYNEQFF; DNA: TGTGCCAGCAGCCATTCCGTCGGGGCCTCCTACAATGAGCAGTTCTTC
D: TRBD1; V: TRBV5-1; J: TRBJ2-1; size: .; CDR3: CASSRGQGAYEQFF; DNA: TGCGCCAGCAGCAGAGGACAGGGGGCCTATGAGCAGTTCTTC
D: TRBD2; V: TRBV20-1; J: TRBJ2-3; size: .; CDR3: CSARGDYRTDTQYF; DNA: TGCAGTGCTAGAGGGGACTATCGCACAGATACGCAGTATTTT
D: .; V: TRBV7-2; J: TRBJ2-4; size: many; CDR3: CASSFLGGSGNIQYF; DNA: TGTGCCAGCAGCTTCCTTGGGGGCTCTGGAAACATTCAGTACTTC
D: .; V: TRBV19; J: TRBJ1-5; size: few; CDR3: CASSNDGTTNQPQHF; DNA: TGTGCCAGTAGTAATGACGGTACCACTAATCAGCCCCAGCATTTT
D: .; V: TRBV5-1; J: TRBJ1-1; size: many; CDR3: CASSLSGTMNTEAFF; DNA: TGCGCCAGCAGCCTCTCAGGTACCATGAACACTGAAGCTTTCTTT
D: TRBD2; V: TRBV6-1; J: TRBJ2-5; size: few; CDR3: CASRPPGLVKETQYF; DNA: TGTGCCAGCAGGCCCCCGGGACTAGTCAAGGAGACCCAGTACTTC
D: .; V: TRBV5-5; J: TRBJ2-2; size: few; CDR3: CASSLWLAVNTGELFF; DNA: TGTGCCAGCAGCTTGTGGCTAGCTGTGAACACCGGGGAGCTGTTTTTT
D: TRBD1; V: TRBV3-1; J: TRBJ2-2; size: few; CDR3: CASSQAHRDRESANTGELFF; DNA: TGTGCCAGCAGCCAAGCGCACCGGGACAGGGAATCTGCGAACACCGGGGAGCTGTTTTTT
D: .; V: TRBV12-3/TRBV12-4; J: TRBJ1-2; size: .; CDR3: CASRKPDRNYGYTF; DNA: TGTGCCAGCAGAAAACCGGACAGAAACTATGGCTACACCTTC
D: TRBD2; V: TRBV20-1; J: TRBJ2-7; size: .; CDR3: CSARDSASGGDEQYF; DNA: TGCAGTGCTAGAGATTCCGCTAGCGGGGGGGACGAGCAGTACTTC
D: .; V: TRBV7-9; J: TRBJ2-3; size: many; CDR3: CASSSIARTDTQYF; DNA: TGTGCCAGCAGCTCCATTGCACGCACAGATACGCAGTATTTT
D: .; V: TRBV29-1; J: TRBJ2-7; size: few; CDR3: CSVMGRRAYEQYF; DNA: TGCAGCGTTATGGGGCGGCGGGCCTACGAGCAGTACTTC
D: .; V: TRBV28; J: TRBJ1-4; size: few; CDR3: CASSLSPGSDEKLFF; DNA: TGTGCCAGCAGTTTATCCCCTGGGAGTGATGAAAAACTGTTTTTT
D: .; V: TRBV5-6; J: TRBJ2-1; size: .; CDR3: CASSRPYNEQFF; DNA: TGTGCCAGCAGCCGGCCCTACAATGAGCAGTTCTTC
D: .; V: TRBV11-1; J: TRBJ2-1; size: few; CDR3: CASSPLKSGPPAYNEQFF; DNA: TGTGCCAGCAGCCCACTTAAGTCGGGACCCCCTGCATACAATGAGCAGTTCTTC